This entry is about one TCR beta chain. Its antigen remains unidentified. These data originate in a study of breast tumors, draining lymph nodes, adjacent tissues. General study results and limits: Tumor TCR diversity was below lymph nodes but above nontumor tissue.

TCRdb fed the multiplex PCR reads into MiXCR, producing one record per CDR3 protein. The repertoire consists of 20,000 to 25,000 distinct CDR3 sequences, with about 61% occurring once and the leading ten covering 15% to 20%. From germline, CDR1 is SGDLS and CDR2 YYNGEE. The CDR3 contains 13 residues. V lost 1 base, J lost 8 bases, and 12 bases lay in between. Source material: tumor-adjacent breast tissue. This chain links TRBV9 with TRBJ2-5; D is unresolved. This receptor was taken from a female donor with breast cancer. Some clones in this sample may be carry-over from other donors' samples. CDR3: CASSVSNGATQYF. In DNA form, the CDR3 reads TGTGCCAGCAGCGTATCTAACGGTGCCACCCAGTACTTC.